This paragraph reports one T cell receptor (beta chain). Its matching antigen is unknown. This sample was taken from a study of Tregs in tolerant kidney transplant recipients. Study results and caveats: Some patients' samples used different primers over time, so nucleotide sequences weren't comparable. This study did not directly address biological reproducibility.

Data came from immunoSEQ multiplex PCR; TCRdb stores just in-frame clones and leaves some out. This repertoire shows approximately 93,000 clones, 93% found once; its top ten account for 0.46%. CDR3 length equals 15 residues. Trimming took 0 bases from V and 3 from J; bases not matched to a gene: 3. Germline values: CDR1 SGHRS, CDR2 YFSETQ. This sample comprised CD4+ T cells from blood, obtained before the transplant. The genes are TRBV5-1 and TRBJ2-3, with 8 positions matching TRBD2. The TCR comes from a human donor who received a combined kidney and bone marrow transplant. CDR3 residues: CASSLVPSGTDTQYF. The CDR3 region has the DNA TGCGCCAGCAGCTTGGTTCCTAGCGGGACAGATACGCAGTATTTT.